This T cell receptor (beta chain) is from a study of human T cells and chemical hapten exposure. General study points: There was alopecia in the donors, so their immune response may differ from that of healthy people.

Indicated time point: patch test 2, 6 weeks after DPC sensitization. Treatment in this sample: therapeutic diphenylcyclopropenone sensitization with weekly scalp DPC. Deletions cut 5 bases from V and 1 base from J, with 17 bases between. The CDR3 has 16 amino acids. Germline lookup yields CDR1 SEHNR and CDR2 FQNEAQ (reference sequence). Unique molecular identifiers were attached to individual cDNA molecules during library preparation. In TCRdb, the RACE reads were re-called with MiXCR into one record per CDR3 protein. The sample carries 89,000 or so distinct CDR3 sequences, 5% to 8.5% recorded once. This clonotype was recorded at least ten times. What it recognizes is unknown.

This receptor was taken from a woman under 40 with alopecia areata. Some clones in this sample may be carry-over from other donors' samples. Source: whole blood, taken in connection with sensitization to the hapten diphenylcyclopropenone (DPC). This chain joins TRBV7-9 and TRBJ1-1; D might be TRBD1 (5 bases). CDR3 sequence reads: CASSPAGRGRNTEAFF. The CDR3 DNA sequence: TGTGCCAGCAGCCCAGCGGGACGGGGTCGGAACACTGAAGCTTTCTTT.